This T cell receptor beta chain is from a study of T cell changes during pregnancy in multiple sclerosis. Produced via immunoSEQ multiplex PCR; TCRdb's table is partial and in-frame only. The sample lists about 56,000 clones, less than 90% seen once, with 0.38% in the top ten. Germline-derived CDR1 and CDR2 are LNHDA and SQIVND (reference sequence). This CDR3 has 15 residues. Germline trimming cut 5 bases from V and 5 bases from J; bases unmatched to any gene: 9. The TCR comes from a female donor with multiple sclerosis, enrolled in a pregnancy study. Specimen: CD4+ T cells from peripheral blood mononuclear cells, collected in the third trimester of pregnancy. This sequence joins TRBV19 and TRBJ2-5; 9 nucleotides line up with TRBD2. In DNA, the CDR3 is TGTGCCAGTAGTCTAACCCCTAGCGGGAAGGAGACCCAGTACTTC. Translated, it gives CASSLTPSGKETQYF.